Presented here are 22 T cell receptor beta chains from one specimen sequenced in a study of blood T cells in healthy people across ages. Combining a sample-barcoded 5' primer with a J-beta primer mix, a second PCR ran for about 7 to 12 cycles. One entry per CDR3 protein results from TCRdb running MiXCR on the 5' RACE reads. The repertoire holds roughly 1.5 million distinct CDR3 sequences, with roughly 43% as singletons. Sequenced: blood. Every receptor here comes from a woman aged 18 to 35 in good health.

In its sample, this clonotype was seen once. This rearrangement joins TRBV7-8 to TRBJ2-1; D ambiguous. Germline-derived CDR1 and CDR2 are SGHVS and FQNEAQ. The CDR3 is 14 amino acids. Trimming took 2 bases from V and 4 from J, leaving 9 bases between them. The CDR3 here is CASSLIWIYNEQFF. CDR3 nucleotide sequence: TGTGCCAGCAGCTTAATTTGGATATACAATGAGCAGTTCTTC. Full variable domain (remainder filled in from reference TRBV7-8 and TRBJ2-1): GAGVSQSPRYKVAKRGQDVALRCDPISGHVSLFWYQQALGQGPEFLTYFQNEAQLDKSGLPSDRFFAERPEGSVSTLKIQRTQQEDSAVYLCASSLIWIYNEQFFGPGTRLTVL.

This clonotype was counted a few times. The J gene is TRBJ2-1, the V gene TRBV6-1; no reliable D call. From germline, CDR1 is MNHNS and CDR2 SASEGT. The CDR3 is 13 amino acids. Trimming pared 8 bases from V and 7 bases from J, leaving 15 bases between. CDR3 sequence: CASSKGVQNEQFF. The CDR3 DNA reads TGTGCCAGCTCGAAAGGAGTCCAAAATGAGCAGTTCTTC.

The CDR3 coding sequence is TGTGCCAGCAGTGAATATACCCCTGACAAGGGGCCAAACGAGCAGTACTTC. As protein: CASSEYTPDKGPNEQYF. V is TRBV25-1 and J is TRBJ2-7; the D gene is possibly TRBD1 (5 bases). Germline V gene lookup returns CDR1 MGHDK and CDR2 SYGVNS. The V end lost 0 bases, the J end lost 5 bases, and 20 bases lay between the germline ends. The CDR3 extends over 17 amino acids.

V is TRBV28 and J is TRBJ1-2, with a possible D match to TRBD1 (5 bases). Germline V lookup: CDR1 MDHEN, CDR2 SYDVKM. CDR3 length: 13 amino acids. Trimming pared 7 bases from V and 4 bases from J, leaving 13 bases between. CDR3 residues: CASTIRQGYGYTF. Written as DNA, the CDR3 is TGTGCCAGCACCATTCGCCAGGGCTATGGCTACACCTTC.

This clonotype was observed at least ten times. The rearrangement links TRBV12-3 or TRBV12-4 to TRBJ2-1; D possibly corresponds to TRBD2 (6 bases). Trimming pared 0 bases from V and 12 bases from J, leaving 9 bases between. This CDR3 spans 12 amino acids. Written as DNA, the CDR3 is TGTGCCAGCAGTTTAGCGCGGGGAACGCAGTTCTTC. The encoded protein is CASSLARGTQFF.

The J gene is TRBJ2-7, the V gene TRBV9, with TRBD2 matching over 7 bases. CDR3 length equals 16 residues. After removal of 0 bases from V and 7 bases from J, the junction contained 13 bases not matched to a gene. Germline V gene sequence: CDR1 SGDLS, CDR2 YYNGEE. Here the CDR3 reads CASSVVDSGFYNEQYF. CDR3 in DNA: TGTGCCAGCAGCGTAGTTGATAGCGGGTTCTACAATGAGCAGTACTTC.

This sequence joins TRBV19 and TRBJ1-2; 8 bases are a match to TRBD1. This CDR3 spans 14 amino acids. The V gene end was trimmed by 5 bases and the J gene end by 7 bases; junction bases not matched to a gene: 9. The germline V gene has CDR1 LNHDA and CDR2 SQIVND (reference sequence). The CDR3 bases are TGTGCCAGTAGTGGGCGGACAGGGAGTTTTGGCTACACCTTC. Translated: CASSGRTGSFGYTF. The entire variable domain, with the rest obtained from reference TRBV19 and TRBJ1-2, is as follows: DGGITQSPKYLFRKEGQNVTLSCEQNLNHDAMYWYRQDPGQGLRLIYYSQIVNDFQKGDIAEGYSVSREKKESFPLTVTSAQKNPTAFYLCASSGRTGSFGYTFGSGTRLTVV.

This chain connects TRBV5-4 to TRBJ2-5; 9 positions agree with TRBD2. Looked up from germline, CDR1 is SGHNT and CDR2 is YYREEE (reference sequence). After removal of 0 bases from V and 5 bases from J, the junction contained 8 bases not matched to a gene. This CDR3 comprises 16 residues. The CDR3 DNA sequence: TGTGCCAGCAGCTTGGGTCGCGGGGGGGCCACTGAGACCCAGTACTTC. Amino acids: CASSLGRGGATETQYF.

This clonotype occurred a few times. V is TRBV10-3 and J is TRBJ2-3, with TRBD1 identical over 9 bases. Trimming removed 2 bases from V and 1 base from J; junction bases left unmatched: 1. The CDR3 has 15 residues. The germline V gene has CDR1 ENHRY and CDR2 SYGVKD. CDR3 coding DNA: TGTGCCATCAGTGAGAGGACAGGGGGCACAGATACGCAGTATTTT. This codes for CAISERTGGTDTQYF.

Only a few counts were recorded for this clonotype. The chain links TRBV12-3 or TRBV12-4 to TRBJ1-1, with D possibly being TRBD1 (6 bases). Trimming shortened V by 3 bases and J by 1 base, and 12 bases separated the two germline ends. This CDR3 has 15 amino acids. The CDR3 DNA is TGTGCCAGCAGTTTCAGGGGTGGGCAGAACACTGAAGCTTTCTTT. This sequence encodes CASSFRGGQNTEAFF.

On this clonotype itself: A junction end diverges from the germline sequence, so it may reflect a read error. The J gene is TRBJ1-4, the V gene TRBV6-5; D perhaps matches TRBD1 (5 bases). The CDR3 is made up of 14 amino acids. The germline gives CDR1 MNHEY, CDR2 SVGAGI. The CDR3 is CASSPVQANERLFF. CDR3 coding DNA: TGTGCCAGCAGTCCCGTACAGGCTAATGAAAGACTGTTTTTT.

The chain joins TRBV20-1 to TRBJ1-5; D call uncertain. There are 12 residues in the CDR3. Germline-derived CDR1 and CDR2 are DFQATT and SNEGSKA (reference sequence). V lost 6 bases, J lost 7 bases, and 13 bases lay in between. CDR3 in amino acids: CSAGLRNQPQHF. The CDR3, as DNA: TGCAGTGCCGGCTTGAGGAACCAGCCCCAGCATTTT.

The chain couples TRBV20-1 to TRBJ1-2; the D is unclear. Deletions cut 8 bases from V and 4 bases from J, with 11 bases between. From germline, CDR1 is DFQATT and CDR2 SNEGSKA (reference sequence). The CDR3 is 11 residues long. For the CDR3, the DNA is TGCAGTCCTGGGGTACTCTATGGCTACACCTTC. Translated, it gives CSPGVLYGYTF.

This clonotype was observed a few times. V usage is TRBV27 and J usage is TRBJ2-3, with D perhaps matching TRBD2 (6 bases). Trimming took 4 bases from V and 0 from J, leaving 17 bases between them. Per the germline V gene, CDR1 is MNHEY and CDR2 is SMNVEV (reference sequence). The CDR3 spans 17 residues. CDR3 bases: TGTGCCAGCAGTTCTCTTTTGCGGGACTCTAGCACAGATACGCAGTATTTT. This translates into CASSSLLRDSSTDTQYF.

This clonotype was observed a handful of times. This chain connects TRBV24-1 to TRBJ2-1, with D unresolved. There are 13 residues in the CDR3. CDR1 is KGHDR and CDR2 is SFDVKD in the germline V gene. Trimming removed 1 base from V and 7 bases from J, with 7 bases in between. In nucleotides, the CDR3 is TGTGCCACCAGTGATTTTCTCCAGAATGAGCAGTTCTTC. Its translation: CATSDFLQNEQFF.

This chain uses TRBV5-1 with TRBJ2-7; possible D gene TRBD1, 5 bases. Germline V gives CDR1 SGHRS, CDR2 YFSETQ. The CDR3 contains 16 residues. Between the trimmed V and J ends, which lost 0 bases and 1 base, there was a span of 14 bases. DNA for the CDR3: TGCGCCAGCAGCTTGGGGGTCACAGGCGAATCCTACGAGCAGTACTTC. Protein: CASSLGVTGESYEQYF.

The chain links TRBV20-1 to TRBJ2-1; D remains unclear. Trimming removed 5 bases at V and 0 bases at J, with 14 bases between. The CDR3 has 15 amino acids. Germline CDR1 reads DFQATT; CDR2 reads SNEGSKA (reference sequence). CDR3 amino acids: CSAPPTMSSYNEQFF. The CDR3 bases are TGCAGTGCTCCCCCTACGATGAGCTCCTACAATGAGCAGTTCTTC.

The sample holds a few counts of this clonotype. The chain carries TRBV20-1 and TRBJ2-7, with TRBD2 matching 11 bases. The CDR3 sequence is 16 residues long. CDR1 and CDR2 from the germline V gene are DFQATT and SNEGSKA (reference sequence). The ends lost 3 bases at V and 7 bases at J; junction bases unmatched: 14. CDR3 amino acids: CSASDSGRAIPGEQYF. The CDR3 DNA is TGCAGTGCTAGCGATAGCGGGAGGGCCATTCCAGGGGAGCAGTACTTC.

The J gene is TRBJ1-4, the V gene TRBV12-3 or TRBV12-4; 7 positions match TRBD1. V shed 5 bases, J shed 8 bases, and the junction held 11 bases outside the gene matches. This CDR3 spans 15 amino acids. The CDR3 bases are TGTGCCAGCAGTCCAGGGGGTATTCGTGGGGAAAAACTGTTTTTT. Its protein product is CASSPGGIRGEKLFF.

In this sample, this clonotype turned up a few times. The J gene is TRBJ2-7, the V gene TRBV15, with 8 bases fitting TRBD1. Germline V gene sequence: CDR1 LNHNV, CDR2 YYDKDF (reference sequence). V lost 5 bases to trimming and J lost 0 bases; unmatched junction nucleotides: 6. CDR3 length: 15 amino acids. CDR3 DNA: TGTGCCACCAGCCCCCGGGACAGGAGCTCCTACGAGCAGTACTTC. It translates to CATSPRDRSSYEQYF.

The sample holds many counts of this clonotype. The CDR3 loop reads CSVEGQTSGRFNEQFF. The CDR3 nucleotides read TGCAGCGTTGAAGGTCAGACTAGCGGGAGGTTTAATGAGCAGTTCTTC. The rearrangement joins TRBV29-1 to TRBJ2-1; 13 nucleotides align to TRBD2. Trimming cost V 1 base and J 7 bases; bases outside gene matches: 7. This CDR3 spans 16 amino acids. In germline, CDR1 is SQVTM, CDR2 ANQGSEA.

This clonotype was seen a handful of times. The chain recombines TRBV20-1 with TRBJ2-3; 7 nucleotides align to TRBD2. The germline V gene encodes CDR1 DFQATT and CDR2 SNEGSKA (reference sequence). This CDR3 comprises 14 residues. With 1 base clipped from V and 6 bases from J, the junction kept 7 bases outside the gene matches. The CDR3 nucleotides are TGCAGTGCTAGAGTGGCTAGCGGCCCCGATACGCAGTATTTT. Encoded protein: CSARVASGPDTQYF.